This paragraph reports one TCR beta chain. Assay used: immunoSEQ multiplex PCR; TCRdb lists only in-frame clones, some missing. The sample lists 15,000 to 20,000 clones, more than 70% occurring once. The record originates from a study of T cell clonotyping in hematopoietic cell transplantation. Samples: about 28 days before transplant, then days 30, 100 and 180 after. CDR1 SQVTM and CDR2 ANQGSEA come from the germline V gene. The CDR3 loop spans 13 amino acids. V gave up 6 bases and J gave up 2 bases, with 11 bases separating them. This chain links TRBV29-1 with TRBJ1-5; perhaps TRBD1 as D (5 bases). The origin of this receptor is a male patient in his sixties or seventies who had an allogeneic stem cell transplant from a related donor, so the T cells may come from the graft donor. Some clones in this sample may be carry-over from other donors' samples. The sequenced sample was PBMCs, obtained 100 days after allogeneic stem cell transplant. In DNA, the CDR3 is TGCAGCGTGAGTCAGGGTCGCAATCAGCCCCAGCATTTT. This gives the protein CSVSQGRNQPQHF.